This T cell receptor beta chain emerged from a study of metastatic and nonmetastatic thyroid tumors. TCRdb reanalyzed the PCR reads via MiXCR. The sample has 7,000 to 9,500 clones, around 28% seen once. In the case of this clone: Antigen: not known.

Study-wide results and limits: Benign nodules reportedly had significantly lower TCR beta diversity than malignant thyroid tumors in blood and tumor.

The CDR3 is 15 amino acids. Germline-derived CDR1 and CDR2 are LNHDA and SQIVND (reference sequence). Germline trimming cut 5 bases from V and 0 bases from J; bases unmatched to any gene: 5. No treatment had been given to any patient before thyroid surgery. The sequencing sample was made of tumor tissue. This TCR derives from a male donor with papillary thyroid cancer or a benign thyroid nodule (not recorded which). Some clones in this sample may be carry-over from other donors' samples. The V gene is TRBV19, the J gene TRBJ1-1, with 8 nucleotides matching TRBD1. The CDR3 region has the DNA TGTGCCAGTAGTTTTTGGACAGGGATGAACACTGAAGCTTTCTTT. This gives the protein CASSFWTGMNTEAFF.